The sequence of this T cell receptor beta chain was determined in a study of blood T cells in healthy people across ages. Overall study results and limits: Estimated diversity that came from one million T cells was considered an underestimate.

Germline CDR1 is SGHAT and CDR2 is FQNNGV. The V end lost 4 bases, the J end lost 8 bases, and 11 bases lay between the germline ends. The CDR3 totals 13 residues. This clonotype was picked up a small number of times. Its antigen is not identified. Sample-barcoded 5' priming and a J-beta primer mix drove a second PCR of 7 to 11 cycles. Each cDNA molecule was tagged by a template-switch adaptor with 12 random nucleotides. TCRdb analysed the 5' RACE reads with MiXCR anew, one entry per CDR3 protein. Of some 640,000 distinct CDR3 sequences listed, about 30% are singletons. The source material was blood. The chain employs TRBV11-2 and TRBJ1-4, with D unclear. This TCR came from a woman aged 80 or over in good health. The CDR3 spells CASSSLVGEKLFF. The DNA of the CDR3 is TGTGCCAGCAGCTCCCTCGTTGGGGAAAAACTGTTTTTT. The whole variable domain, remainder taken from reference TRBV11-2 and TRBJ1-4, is EAGVAQSPRYKIIEKRQSVAFWCNPISGHATLYWYQQILGQGPKLLIQFQNNGVVDDSQLPKDRFSAERLKGVDSTLKIQPAKLEDSAVYLCASSSLVGEKLFFGSGTQLSVL.